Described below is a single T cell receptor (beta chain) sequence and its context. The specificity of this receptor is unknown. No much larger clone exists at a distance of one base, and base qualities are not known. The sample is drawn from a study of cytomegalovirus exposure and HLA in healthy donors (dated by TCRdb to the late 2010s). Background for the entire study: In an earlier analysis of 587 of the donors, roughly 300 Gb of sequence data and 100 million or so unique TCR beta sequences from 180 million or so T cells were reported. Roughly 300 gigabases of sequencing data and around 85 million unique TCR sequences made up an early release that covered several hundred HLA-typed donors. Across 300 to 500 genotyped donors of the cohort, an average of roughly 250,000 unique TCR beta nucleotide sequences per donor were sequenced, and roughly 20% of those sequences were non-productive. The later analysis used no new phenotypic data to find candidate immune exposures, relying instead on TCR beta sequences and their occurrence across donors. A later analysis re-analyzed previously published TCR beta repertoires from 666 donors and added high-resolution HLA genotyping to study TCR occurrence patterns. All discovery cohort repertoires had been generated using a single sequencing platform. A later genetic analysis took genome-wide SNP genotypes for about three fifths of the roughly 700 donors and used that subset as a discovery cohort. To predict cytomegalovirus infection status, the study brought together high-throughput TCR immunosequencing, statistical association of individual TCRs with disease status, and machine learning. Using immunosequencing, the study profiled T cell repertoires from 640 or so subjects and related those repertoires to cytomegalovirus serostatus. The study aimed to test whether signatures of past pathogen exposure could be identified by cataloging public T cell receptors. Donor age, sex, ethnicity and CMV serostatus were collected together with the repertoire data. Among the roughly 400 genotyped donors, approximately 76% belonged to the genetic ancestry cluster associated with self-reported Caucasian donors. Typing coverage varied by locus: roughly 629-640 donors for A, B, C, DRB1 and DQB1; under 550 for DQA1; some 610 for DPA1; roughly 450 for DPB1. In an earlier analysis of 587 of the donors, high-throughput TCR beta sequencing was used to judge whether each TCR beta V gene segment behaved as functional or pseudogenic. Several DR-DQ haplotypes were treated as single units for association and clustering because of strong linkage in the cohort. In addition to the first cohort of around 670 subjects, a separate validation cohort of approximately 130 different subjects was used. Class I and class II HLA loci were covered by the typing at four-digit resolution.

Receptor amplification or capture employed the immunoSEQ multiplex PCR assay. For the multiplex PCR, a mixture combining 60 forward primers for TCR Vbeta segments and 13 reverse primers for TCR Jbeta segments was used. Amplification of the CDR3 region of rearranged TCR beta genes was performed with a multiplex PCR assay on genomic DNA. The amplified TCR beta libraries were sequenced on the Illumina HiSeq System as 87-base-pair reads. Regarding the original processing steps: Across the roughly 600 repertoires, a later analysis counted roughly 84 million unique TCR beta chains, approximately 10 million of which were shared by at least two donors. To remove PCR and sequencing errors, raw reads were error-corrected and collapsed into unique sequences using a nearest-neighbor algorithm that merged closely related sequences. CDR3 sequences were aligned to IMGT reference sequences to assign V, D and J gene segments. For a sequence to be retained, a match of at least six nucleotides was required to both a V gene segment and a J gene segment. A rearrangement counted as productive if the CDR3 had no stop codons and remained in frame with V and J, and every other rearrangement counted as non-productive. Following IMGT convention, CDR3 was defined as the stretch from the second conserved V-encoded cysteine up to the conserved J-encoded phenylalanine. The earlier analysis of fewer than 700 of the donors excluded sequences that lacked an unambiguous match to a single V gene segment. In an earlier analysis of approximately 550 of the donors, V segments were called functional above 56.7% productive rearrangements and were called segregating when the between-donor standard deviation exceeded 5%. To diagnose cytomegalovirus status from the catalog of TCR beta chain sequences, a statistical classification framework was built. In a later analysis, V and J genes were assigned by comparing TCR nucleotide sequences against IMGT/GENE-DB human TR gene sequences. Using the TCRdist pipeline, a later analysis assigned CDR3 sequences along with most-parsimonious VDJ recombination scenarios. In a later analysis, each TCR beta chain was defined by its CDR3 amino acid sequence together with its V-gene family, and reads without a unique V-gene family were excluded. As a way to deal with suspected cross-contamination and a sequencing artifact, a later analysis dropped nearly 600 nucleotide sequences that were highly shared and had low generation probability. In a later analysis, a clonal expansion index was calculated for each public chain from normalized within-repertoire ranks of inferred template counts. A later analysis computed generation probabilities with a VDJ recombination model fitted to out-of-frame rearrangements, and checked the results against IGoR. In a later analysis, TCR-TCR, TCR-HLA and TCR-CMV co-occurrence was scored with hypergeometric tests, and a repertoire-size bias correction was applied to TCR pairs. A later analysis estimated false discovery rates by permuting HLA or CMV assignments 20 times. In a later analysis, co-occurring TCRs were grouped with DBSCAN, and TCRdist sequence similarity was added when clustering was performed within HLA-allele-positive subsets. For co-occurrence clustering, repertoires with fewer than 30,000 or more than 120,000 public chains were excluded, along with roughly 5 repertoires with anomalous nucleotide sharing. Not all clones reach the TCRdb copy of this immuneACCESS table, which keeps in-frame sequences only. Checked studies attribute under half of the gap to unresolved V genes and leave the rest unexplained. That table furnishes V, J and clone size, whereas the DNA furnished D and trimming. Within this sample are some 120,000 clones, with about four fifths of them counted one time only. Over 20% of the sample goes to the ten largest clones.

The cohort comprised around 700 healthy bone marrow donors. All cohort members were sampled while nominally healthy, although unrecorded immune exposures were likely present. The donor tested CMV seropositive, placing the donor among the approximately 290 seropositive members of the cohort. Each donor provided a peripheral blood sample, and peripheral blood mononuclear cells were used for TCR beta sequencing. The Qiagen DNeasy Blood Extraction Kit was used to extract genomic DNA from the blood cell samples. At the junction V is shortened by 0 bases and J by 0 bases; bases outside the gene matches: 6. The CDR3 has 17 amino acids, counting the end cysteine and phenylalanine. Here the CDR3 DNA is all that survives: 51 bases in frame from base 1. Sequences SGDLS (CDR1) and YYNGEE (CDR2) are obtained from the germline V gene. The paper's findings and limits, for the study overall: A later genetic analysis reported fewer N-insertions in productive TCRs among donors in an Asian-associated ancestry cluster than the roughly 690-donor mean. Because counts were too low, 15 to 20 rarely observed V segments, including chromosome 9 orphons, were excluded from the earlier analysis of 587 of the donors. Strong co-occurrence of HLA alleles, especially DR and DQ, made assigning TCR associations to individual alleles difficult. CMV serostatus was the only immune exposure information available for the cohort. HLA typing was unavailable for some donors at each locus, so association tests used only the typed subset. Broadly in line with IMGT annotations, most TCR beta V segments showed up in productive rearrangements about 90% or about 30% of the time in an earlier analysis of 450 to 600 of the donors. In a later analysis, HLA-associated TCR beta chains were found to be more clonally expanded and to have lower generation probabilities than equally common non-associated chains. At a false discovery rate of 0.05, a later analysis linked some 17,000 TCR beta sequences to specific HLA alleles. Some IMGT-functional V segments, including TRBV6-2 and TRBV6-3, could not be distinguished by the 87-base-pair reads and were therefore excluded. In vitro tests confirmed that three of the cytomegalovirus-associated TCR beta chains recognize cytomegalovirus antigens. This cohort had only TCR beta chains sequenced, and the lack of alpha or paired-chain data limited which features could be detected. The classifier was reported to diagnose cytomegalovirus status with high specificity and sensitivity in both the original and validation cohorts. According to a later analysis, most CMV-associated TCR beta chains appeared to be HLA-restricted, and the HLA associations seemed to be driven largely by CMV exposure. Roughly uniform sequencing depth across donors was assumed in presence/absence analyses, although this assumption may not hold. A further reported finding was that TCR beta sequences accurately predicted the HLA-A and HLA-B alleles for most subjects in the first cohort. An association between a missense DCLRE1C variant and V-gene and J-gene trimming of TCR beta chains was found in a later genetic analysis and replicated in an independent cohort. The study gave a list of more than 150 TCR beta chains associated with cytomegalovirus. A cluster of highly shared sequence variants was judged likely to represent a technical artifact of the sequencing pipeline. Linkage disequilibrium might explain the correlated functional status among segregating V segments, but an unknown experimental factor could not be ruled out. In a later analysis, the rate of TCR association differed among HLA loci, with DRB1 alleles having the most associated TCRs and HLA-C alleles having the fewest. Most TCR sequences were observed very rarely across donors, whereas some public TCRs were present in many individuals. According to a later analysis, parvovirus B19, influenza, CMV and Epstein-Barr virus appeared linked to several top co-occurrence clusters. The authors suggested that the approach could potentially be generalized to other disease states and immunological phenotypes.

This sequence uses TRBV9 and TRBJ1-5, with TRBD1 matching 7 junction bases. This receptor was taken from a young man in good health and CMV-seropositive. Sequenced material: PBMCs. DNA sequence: TGTGCCAGCAGCGTAGGACCGACAGGGAATAGCAATCAGCCCCAGCATTTT. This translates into CASSVGPTGNSNQPQHF.